These T cell receptor beta chains were read from a single sample in a study of metastatic and nonmetastatic thyroid tumors. TCRdb ran MiXCR on the PCR reads. Here the sample spans 20,000 to 25,000 clones, less than 15% being singletons. Sequencing input: blood. The source of these receptors is a female donor with papillary thyroid cancer or a benign thyroid nodule (not recorded which). Some clones in this sample may be carry-over from other donors' samples. The CDR3 runs from the conserved cysteine through the conserved F or W. A D gene is named only where the DNA matches it firmly.

V	D	J	CDR3
TRBV25-1	NA	TRBJ2-6	CASSEFQGSGANVLTF
TRBV19	TRBD1	TRBJ1-1	CASSILGQGKNTEAFF
TRBV30	TRBD1	TRBJ2-1	CAWQGAPFSYNEQFF
TRBV11-2	TRBD1	TRBJ2-1	CASSLLSGGLGNEQFF
TRBV3-1	TRBD2	TRBJ2-3	CASSRLAGGSDTQYF
TRBV7-9	NA	TRBJ2-7	CASRSPGISYEQYF
TRBV6-1	NA	TRBJ2-7	CASIRGDRCPSYEQYF
TRBV12-3/TRBV12-4	NA	TRBJ1-1	CASSLGVNTEAFF
TRBV4-1	TRBD1	TRBJ2-7	CASSHPGGTGGSYEQYF
TRBV6-2/TRBV6-3	TRBD2	TRBJ2-3	CASSYGAGQADTQYF
TRBV10-1	NA	TRBJ1-2	CASSPGLWYGYTF
TRBV12-3/TRBV12-4	TRBD1	TRBJ2-1	CASSHGQGRLGQFF
TRBV5-4	TRBD2	TRBJ2-5	CASSLTGGGQETQYF
TRBV7-8	NA	TRBJ2-6	CASSFHGRDSSGANVLTF
TRBV5-1	NA	TRBJ2-2	CASSPETGELFF
TRBV24-1	TRBD1	TRBJ2-7	CATSDRGQGYEQYF
TRBV10-3	NA	TRBJ2-2	CAIKQEGGELFF
TRBV11-2	NA	TRBJ1-4	CASSFHEKLFF
TRBV12-3/TRBV12-4	NA	TRBJ2-1	CASSLEREGTGGNEQFF
TRBV11-2	NA	TRBJ1-3	CASSPFSGNTIYF
TRBV12-3/TRBV12-4	NA	TRBJ1-3	CASKWRRDSGNTIYF
TRBV7-6	TRBD2	TRBJ2-2	CASSLISGSNAGELFF
TRBV19	TRBD1	TRBJ2-5	CASSPRTGFGETQYF
TRBV7-9	NA	TRBJ1-6	CASSQTGGQAVYF
TRBV12-3/TRBV12-4	NA	TRBJ2-7	CASSSYTSYEQYF
TRBV4-2	TRBD1	TRBJ1-1	CASSQLTGGAEAFF
TRBV20-1	TRBD2	TRBJ2-3	CSATGTSGSLDTQYF
TRBV24-1	TRBD1	TRBJ2-3	CATSDLDPGQGTDTQYF
TRBV7-8	NA	TRBJ1-1	CASSLEWGVEGYTEAFF
TRBV29-1	TRBD2	TRBJ2-5	CSVVIAGGPETQYF
TRBV6-1	NA	TRBJ2-2	CASRQENTGELFF
TRBV4-3	NA	TRBJ2-1	CASSHIDSFRGGSSYNEQFF
TRBV2	NA	TRBJ2-1	CASSEEARGEQFF
TRBV19	TRBD1	TRBJ2-1	CASNDRGSYNEQFF
TRBV9	NA	TRBJ2-1	CASSPEAQQYNEQFF
TRBV3-1	NA	TRBJ2-7	CASSHAYEQYF
TRBV7-6	NA	TRBJ2-3	CASSLLLGTDTQYF
TRBV12-3/TRBV12-4	NA	TRBJ2-5	CASTRRTQETQYF
TRBV7-2	NA	TRBJ1-3	CASSLGGSSGNTIYF
TRBV6-1	NA	TRBJ2-7	CASSPWTGMRYEQYF
TRBV5-1	NA	TRBJ1-1	CASSLGQSTEAFF
TRBV28	NA	TRBJ1-5	CASNSVGVGGEQPQHF
TRBV5-1	TRBD1	TRBJ1-1	CASSINSGTGIGAFF
TRBV20-1	TRBD2	TRBJ2-2	CSARASGRAGNTGELFF
TRBV12-3/TRBV12-4	NA	TRBJ2-1	CASRSPPGDEQFF
TRBV18	NA	TRBJ1-1	CASSLGAGAEAFF
TRBV12-3/TRBV12-4	NA	TRBJ1-5	CASSLGEGVSNQPQHF
TRBV20-1	NA	TRBJ1-1	CSAREDLKGYAFF
TRBV5-1	NA	TRBJ1-2	CASSPQGPGYGYTF